One and the same sample provided the 18 T cell receptor beta chains below, sequenced in a study of T-cell memory formation after mild COVID-19. MiXCR, run by TCRdb on the 5' RACE reads, gives a single entry per CDR3 protein. The sample lists 580,000 or so distinct CDR3 sequences; 17% were seen once. The material sequenced was PBMCs or a T cell subset sorted from them (not recorded which). Receptor source: an adult woman who had mild COVID-19 (a few samples of this study predate the infection). Cell type and time point are not known.

This clonotype came up a few times. The chain combines TRBV6-5 with TRBJ1-5; possible D gene TRBD1, 6 bases. The V and J ends lost 6 bases and 4 bases respectively, with 10 bases between them. The CDR3 contains 13 residues. Germline loops: CDR1 MNHEY, CDR2 SVGAGI. CDR3 protein: CASRPGTNQPQHF. CDR3 coding DNA: TGTGCCAGCAGGCCCGGGACAAATCAGCCCCAGCATTTT.

A few counts support this clonotype. The chain employs TRBV5-1 and TRBJ2-5; D possibly corresponds to TRBD1 (6 bases). Trimming removed 1 base from V and 2 bases from J, with 9 bases in between. This CDR3 region has 14 residues. Germline CDR1 reads SGHRS; CDR2 reads YFSETQ. The CDR3 DNA reads TGCGCCAGCAGCTTGAGTGGACAGCAAGAGACCCAGTACTTC. Translation: CASSLSGQQETQYF.

This clonotype was seen just once. This rearrangement joins TRBV2 to TRBJ1-1; weak D call: TRBD1 (6 bases). The CDR3 runs 15 residues. Germline CDR1 SNHLY, CDR2 FYNNEI. V lost 3 bases, J lost 7 bases, and 18 bases lay in between. Written as DNA, the CDR3 is TGTGCCAGCAGTGACGGGGATAGGGGGTTAGGTGAAGCTTTCTTT. Translating it yields CASSDGDRGLGEAFF.

The table lists this clonotype with many counts. This chain joins TRBV6-6 and TRBJ1-2; unclear D gene. CDR3 length equals 12 residues. Germline-derived CDR1 and CDR2 are MNHNY and SVGAGI (reference sequence). V shed 7 bases and J shed 0 bases, with 6 bases lying between them. CDR3 bases: TGTGCCAGCACGGCAGCTAACTATGGCTACACCTTC. Its translation: CASTAANYGYTF.

This clonotype was seen at least ten times. The chain carries TRBV7-9 and TRBJ2-7; D is perhaps TRBD1 (5 bases). CDR1 is SEHNR, CDR2 FQNEAQ, per germline (reference sequence). V lost 5 bases, J lost 6 bases, and 11 bases lay in between. The CDR3 has 12 amino acids. In nucleotides, the CDR3 is TGTGCCAGCAGCCAGGGCTTACGCGAGCAGTACTTC. Translation gives CASSQGLREQYF.

The chain is built from TRBV20-1 and TRBJ2-4, with a tentative D call TRBD2 (5 bases). Trimming stripped 5 bases from V and 0 bases from J, with 14 bases between. CDR1 and CDR2 (germline): DFQATT, SNEGSKA (reference sequence). The CDR3 sequence is 15 residues long. For the CDR3, the DNA is TGCAGTGCTGGACCGGACTCTCTAGCCAAAAACATTCAGTACTTC. As protein: CSAGPDSLAKNIQYF.

This rearrangement joins TRBV7-2 to TRBJ2-3; D is uncertain. Trimming pared 5 bases from V and 2 bases from J, leaving 8 bases between. Germline CDR1 and CDR2: SGHTA and FQGNSA. The CDR3 totals 13 residues. The DNA of the CDR3 is TGTGCCAGCAGCGTGAGAGACACAGATACGCAGTATTTT. Translating it yields CASSVRDTDTQYF.

The V call is TRBV5-5, the J call TRBJ2-7; no definite D call. The germline V and J ends were trimmed by 6 bases and 2 bases, with 9 bases remaining between them. The CDR3 is 12 amino acids. The germline V gene encodes CDR1 SGHKS and CDR2 YYEKEE (reference sequence). CDR3 bases: TGTGCCAGCATCTTAGGCCCCTACGAGCAGTACTTC. Translated, it gives CASILGPYEQYF.

The chain recombines TRBV3-1 with TRBJ1-2; D not resolved. The CDR3 has 15 amino acids. The V gene lost 3 bases and the J gene lost 1 base, with 12 bases spanning the gap. Germline V lookup: CDR1 LGHDT, CDR2 YNNKEL (reference sequence). DNA for the CDR3: TGTGCCAGCAGCCAGGATTCCGGGAGTAACTATGGCTACACCTTC. It encodes CASSQDSGSNYGYTF.

This clonotype was observed many times. This chain connects TRBV5-1 to TRBJ2-7; 9 bases match TRBD1. CDR3 length: 15 amino acids. Germline loops: CDR1 SGHRS, CDR2 YFSETQ. Trimming at V came to 3 bases and at J to 2 bases, leaving 6 bases not matched to a gene. The CDR3 reads CASSSPGQGTYEQYF. The CDR3, as DNA: TGCGCCAGCAGCTCGCCGGGACAGGGAACCTACGAGCAGTACTTC.

The CDR3 loop reads CASSRTGGEGADTQYF. In DNA form, the CDR3 reads TGCGCCAGCAGCAGGACAGGGGGCGAGGGTGCAGATACGCAGTATTTT. This rearrangement joins TRBV5-1 to TRBJ2-3, with TRBD1 matching 11 bases. The trim removed 4 bases at V and 4 bases at J, leaving 8 bases unmatched. Germline lookup yields CDR1 SGHRS and CDR2 YFSETQ. This CDR3 spans 16 amino acids.

This clonotype has only a few counts. V gene TRBV4-1 combines with J gene TRBJ2-7; tentatively, D is TRBD1 (7 bases). The V end lost 0 bases, the J end lost 4 bases, and 13 bases lay between the germline ends. There are 15 residues in the CDR3. The germline V gene has CDR1 MGHRA and CDR2 YSYEKL. CDR3 nucleotides: TGCGCCAGCAGCCAAGATCGGGGGACAGCTTACGAGCAGTACTTC. Translated: CASSQDRGTAYEQYF.

The chain recombines TRBV12-3 or TRBV12-4 with TRBJ1-2, with no clear D. The CDR3 loop spans 12 amino acids. Trimming shortened V by 3 bases and J by 6 bases, and 8 bases separated the two germline ends. The CDR3 here is CASSFGLDGYTF. The CDR3 DNA reads TGTGCCAGCAGTTTCGGTCTGGATGGCTACACCTTC.

This sequence joins TRBV15 and TRBJ1-4; 8 nucleotides agree with TRBD1. Germline assignment: CDR1 LNHNV and CDR2 YYDKDF (reference sequence). Losses at the gene ends were 3 bases for V and 5 bases for J; bases not matched to a gene: 2. The CDR3 totals 14 residues. This CDR3 reads CATSRGQENEKLFF. The CDR3 DNA is TGTGCCACCAGCAGGGGACAGGAAAATGAAAAACTGTTTTTT.

This clonotype was counted only a few times. This chain joins TRBV6-5 and TRBJ1-6, with D maybe TRBD1 (6 bases). Deletions cut 6 bases from V and 9 bases from J, with 18 bases between. This CDR3 has 15 residues. Germline V gene data show CDR1 as MNHEY and CDR2 as SVGAGI. The CDR3 region has the DNA TGTGCCAGCAGGCTCACTGCCGGGGGCGGTTCACCCCTCCACTTT. Translation: CASRLTAGGGSPLHF.

V and J are TRBV29-1 and TRBJ2-7, with D possibly being TRBD1 or TRBD2 (6 bases each). Trimming took off 7 bases at V and 6 bases at J, with 28 bases between the two ends. The CDR3 covers 16 residues. Germline lookup yields CDR1 SQVTM and CDR2 ANQGSEA. The DNA of the CDR3 is TGCAGCGCCCACGAGGGGGGTGGGGCGCCAACTGGCGAGCAGTACTTC. It codes for CSAHEGGGAPTGEQYF.

This clonotype was seen only a few times. The genes are TRBV2 and TRBJ2-5; D is perhaps TRBD1 (6 bases). The CDR3 is 14 amino acids. Germline-derived CDR1 and CDR2 are SNHLY and FYNNEI. The V end lost 2 bases, the J end lost 2 bases, and 9 bases lay between the germline ends. The CDR3 nucleotides read TGTGCCAGCAGTGAACGGACAGCTCAAGAGACCCAGTACTTC. This gives the protein CASSERTAQETQYF.

This clonotype has a handful of counts. This rearrangement joins TRBV12-3 or TRBV12-4 to TRBJ2-7; D uncertain. The V gene lost 5 bases and the J gene lost 3 bases, with 8 bases spanning the gap. The CDR3 covers 12 residues. The CDR3 spells CASSHTRYEQYF. CDR3 nucleotide sequence: TGTGCCAGCAGTCATACCCGCTACGAGCAGTACTTC.